The 12 T cell receptor beta chains presented below share a single source sample, sequenced in a study of blood T cell repertoires in COVID-19 (dated by TCRdb to the early 2020s). To prepare the library, the immunoSEQ multiplex PCR assay was applied. TCRdb holds this immuneACCESS table with in-frame rearrangements only. Some clones are missing; in checked studies, unresolved V genes explain under half, and the rest has no known cause. This sample lists almost 400,000 clones; roughly 89% were detected once. The ten largest clones capture 1.5% to 2% of the sample. The sample comprised PBMCs or T cells enriched from blood (not recorded which). These receptors came from a woman between 25 and 40 years old who had recovered from COVID-19.

V gene TRBV6-2 or TRBV6-3 combines with J gene TRBJ1-5, with a tentative D call TRBD1 (6 bases). The germline V and J ends were trimmed by 4 bases and 4 bases, with 11 bases remaining between them. The CDR3 covers 14 residues. Germline lookup yields CDR1 MNHEY and CDR2 SVGEGT. The CDR3 nucleotides read TGTGCCAGCAGTTTAGGGGGACCTAATCAGCCCCAGCATTTT. The encoded protein is CASSLGGPNQPQHF.

The chain uses TRBV27 and TRBJ2-1, with 7 positions matching TRBD1. The CDR3 is 14 residues long. V lost 8 bases, J lost 9 bases, and 13 bases stayed unmatched. Germline CDR1 reads MNHEY; CDR2 reads SMNVEV (reference sequence). The CDR3 sequence is CASRRAATGSEQFF. For the CDR3, the DNA is TGTGCCAGCCGGAGAGCCGCGACAGGGAGTGAGCAGTTCTTC.

This clone was observed a few times. The J gene is TRBJ1-3, the V gene TRBV11-2, with 7 bases lining up with TRBD1. From germline, CDR1 is SGHAT and CDR2 FQNNGV. The CDR3 loop spans 13 amino acids. V trimming: 5 bases; J trimming: 7 bases; junction bases outside the gene matches: 5. In nucleotides, the CDR3 is TGTGCCAGCAGCCCGACAGGGAGGAACACCATATATTTT. This codes for CASSPTGRNTIYF. The variable domain in full, completed from reference TRBV11-2 and TRBJ1-3, reads EAGVAQSPRYKIIEKRQSVAFWCNPISGHATLYWYQQILGQGPKLLIQFQNNGVVDDSQLPKDRFSAERLKGVDSTLKIQPAKLEDSAVYLCASSPTGRNTIYFGEGSWLTVV.

This clone has just a few counts. V usage is TRBV28 and J usage is TRBJ2-2; 7 bases align to TRBD2. The ends lost 5 bases at V and 6 bases at J; junction bases unmatched: 9. Germline CDR1 is MDHEN and CDR2 is SYDVKM. The CDR3 spans 15 residues. For the CDR3, the DNA is TGTGCCAGCAGTAAGGACCCGGGAGGTGCCGGGGAGCTGTTTTTT. Its translation is CASSKDPGGAGELFF.

This clone was found once. V usage is TRBV18 and J usage is TRBJ1-1; no firm D call. The germline V and J ends were trimmed by 7 bases and 10 bases, with 13 bases remaining between them. This CDR3 spans 11 amino acids. Germline CDR1 and CDR2: KGHSH and LQKENI. CDR3 region: CASFGVRGAFF. In DNA, the CDR3 is TGTGCCAGCTTTGGGGTCCGGGGAGCTTTCTTT.

The chain couples TRBV30 to TRBJ1-1; 9 bases are a match to TRBD1. Looked up from germline, CDR1 is GTSNPN and CDR2 is SVGIG (reference sequence). The V segment lost 2 bases and the J segment 7 bases; nucleotides outside the gene matches: 8. The CDR3 has 14 residues. The CDR3 DNA is TGTGCCTGGAGTCCGGGACAGGGTCACGGTGAAGCTTTCTTT. Protein sequence: CAWSPGQGHGEAFF.

This chain uses TRBV19 with TRBJ2-1, with unresolved D. CDR1 LNHDA and CDR2 SQIVND come from the germline V gene (reference sequence). V was clipped by 6 bases and J by 7 bases, with 10 bases between them. The CDR3 extends over 12 amino acids. The CDR3 nucleotides are TGTGCCAGTAGCCCCACCCGGAATGAGCAGTTCTTC. It specifies CASSPTRNEQFF.

This clone occurred once. This chain links TRBV9 with TRBJ1-5, with a possible D match to TRBD1 (5 bases). Trimming removed 1 base from V and 6 bases from J, with 14 bases in between. The V gene's germline CDR1 is SGDLS and CDR2 YYNGEE. The CDR3 contains 15 residues. This CDR3 is CASSVTGVDGQPQHF. CDR3 DNA: TGTGCCAGCAGCGTAACGGGGGTTGACGGTCAGCCCCAGCATTTT. Drawing the rest from reference TRBV9 and TRBJ1-5, the complete variable domain is DSGVTQTPKHLITATGQRVTLRCSPRSGDLSVYWYQQSLDQGLQFLIQYYNGEERAKGNILERFSAQQFPDLHSELNLSSLELGDSALYFCASSVTGVDGQPQHFGDGTRLSIL.

The rearrangement links TRBV24-1 to TRBJ2-3, with 9 bases matching TRBD1. Looked up from germline, CDR1 is KGHDR and CDR2 is SFDVKD. The CDR3 spans 15 residues. J gave up 8 bases and V 3 bases, and 8 bases lay outside the gene matches. CDR3 DNA: TGTGCCACCAGTGATACGGGACAGGGTTGGGGTACGCAGTATTTT. It yields the protein CATSDTGQGWGTQYF.

The V call is TRBV7-9, the J call TRBJ2-1, with 9 bases that match TRBD2. J lost 5 bases, V lost 5 bases, and 10 bases had no gene match. CDR1 is SEHNR and CDR2 is FQNEAQ in the germline V gene (reference sequence). The CDR3 sequence is 16 residues long. CDR3 DNA: TGTGCCAGCAGCGCAGAGCCGGGACTAGCTAACAATGAGCAGTTCTTC. This sequence encodes CASSAEPGLANNEQFF.

The V and J genes are TRBV9 and TRBJ2-6; D remains ambiguous. Germline V gene sequence: CDR1 SGDLS, CDR2 YYNGEE. V gave up 0 bases and J gave up 0 bases, with 16 bases separating them. The CDR3 runs 19 residues. The CDR3 nucleotides are TGTGCCAGCAGCGTAGAACCGAACCGCGTCCTCTCTGGGGCCAACGTCCTGACTTTC. Its translation: CASSVEPNRVLSGANVLTF.

V is TRBV11-2 and J is TRBJ1-5; no definite D call. Germline V gene lookup returns CDR1 SGHAT and CDR2 FQNNGV. V lost 5 bases, J lost 5 bases, and 10 bases lay in between. CDR3 length equals 13 residues. The CDR3 spells CASSTREDQPQHF. CDR3 bases: TGTGCCAGCAGCACGAGGGAGGATCAGCCCCAGCATTTT.